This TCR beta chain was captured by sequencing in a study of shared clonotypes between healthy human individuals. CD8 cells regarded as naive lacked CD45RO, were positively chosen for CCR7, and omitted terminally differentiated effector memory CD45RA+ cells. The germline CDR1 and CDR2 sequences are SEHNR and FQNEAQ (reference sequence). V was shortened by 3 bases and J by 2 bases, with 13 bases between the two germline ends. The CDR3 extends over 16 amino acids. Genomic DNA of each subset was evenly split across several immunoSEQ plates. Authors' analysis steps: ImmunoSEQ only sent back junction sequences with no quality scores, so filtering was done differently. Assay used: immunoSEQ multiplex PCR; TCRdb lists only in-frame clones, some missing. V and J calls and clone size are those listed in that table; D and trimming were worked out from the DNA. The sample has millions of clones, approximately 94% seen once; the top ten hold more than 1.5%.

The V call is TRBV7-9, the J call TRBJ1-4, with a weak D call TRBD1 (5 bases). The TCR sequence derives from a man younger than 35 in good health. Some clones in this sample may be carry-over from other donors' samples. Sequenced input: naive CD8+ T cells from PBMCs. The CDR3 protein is CASSLWQGGTNEKLFF. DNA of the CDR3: TGTGCCAGCAGCTTGTGGCAGGGTGGGACTAATGAAAAACTGTTTTTT.